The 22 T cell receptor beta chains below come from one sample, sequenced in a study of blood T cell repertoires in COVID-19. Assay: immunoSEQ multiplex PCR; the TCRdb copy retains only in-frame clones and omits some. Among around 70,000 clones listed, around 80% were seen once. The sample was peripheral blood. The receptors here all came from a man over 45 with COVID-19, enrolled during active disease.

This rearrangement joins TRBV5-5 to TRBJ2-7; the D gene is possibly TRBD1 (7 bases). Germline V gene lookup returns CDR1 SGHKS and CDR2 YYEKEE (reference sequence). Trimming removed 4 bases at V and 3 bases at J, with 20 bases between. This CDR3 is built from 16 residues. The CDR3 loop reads CASSLNQAGGLYEQYF. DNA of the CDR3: TGTGCCAGCAGCCTGAACCAGGCAGGGGGACTCTACGAGCAGTACTTC. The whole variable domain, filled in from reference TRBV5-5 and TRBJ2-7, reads DAGVTQSPTHLIKTRGQQVTLRCSPISGHKSVSWYQQVLGQGPQFIFQYYEKEERGRGNFPDRFSARQFPNYSSELNVNALLLGDSALYLCASSLNQAGGLYEQYFGPGTRLTVT.

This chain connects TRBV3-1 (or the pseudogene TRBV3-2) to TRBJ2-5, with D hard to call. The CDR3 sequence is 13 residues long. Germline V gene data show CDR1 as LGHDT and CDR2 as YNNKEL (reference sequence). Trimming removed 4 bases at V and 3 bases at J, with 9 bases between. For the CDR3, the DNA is TGTGCCAGCAGCCTCTCAGGAAAAGAGACCCAGTACTTC. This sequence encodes CASSLSGKETQYF.

The CDR3 nucleotides read TGTGCCTGGAGTGTACGGCGGTTCCACGAGCAGTACTTC. This sequence encodes CAWSVRRFHEQYF. The chain carries TRBV30 and TRBJ2-7; D ambiguous. The CDR3 contains 13 residues. The V end lost 0 bases, the J end lost 5 bases, and 11 bases lay between the germline ends. The germline V gene has CDR1 GTSNPN and CDR2 SVGIG (reference sequence).

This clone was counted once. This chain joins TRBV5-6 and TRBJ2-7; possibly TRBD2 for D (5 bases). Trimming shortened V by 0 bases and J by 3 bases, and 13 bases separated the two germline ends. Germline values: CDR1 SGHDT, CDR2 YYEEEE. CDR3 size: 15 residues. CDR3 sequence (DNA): TGTGCCAGCAGCTTGGGGGTTCGGGGATACTACGAGCAGTACTTC. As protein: CASSLGVRGYYEQYF.

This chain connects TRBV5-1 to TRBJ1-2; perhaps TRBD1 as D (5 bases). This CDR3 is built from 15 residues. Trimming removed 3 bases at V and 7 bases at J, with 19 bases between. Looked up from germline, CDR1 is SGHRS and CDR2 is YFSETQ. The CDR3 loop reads CASSYGTGHVVGYTF. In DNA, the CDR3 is TGCGCCAGCAGCTATGGCACAGGACATGTCGTTGGCTACACCTTC.

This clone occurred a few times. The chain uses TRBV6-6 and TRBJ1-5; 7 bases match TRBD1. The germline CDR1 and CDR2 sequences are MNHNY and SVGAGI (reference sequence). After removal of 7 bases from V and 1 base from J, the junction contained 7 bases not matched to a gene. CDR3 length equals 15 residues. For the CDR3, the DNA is TGTGCCAGCAACCCGACAGGGACCAGCAATCAGCCCCAGCATTTT. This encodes CASNPTGTSNQPQHF.

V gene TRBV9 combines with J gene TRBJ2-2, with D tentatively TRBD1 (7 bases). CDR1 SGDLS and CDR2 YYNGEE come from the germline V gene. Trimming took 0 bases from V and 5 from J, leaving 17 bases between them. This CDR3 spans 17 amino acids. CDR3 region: CASSVVQGGLSTGELFF. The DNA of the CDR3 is TGTGCCAGCAGCGTAGTCCAGGGGGGCCTGAGTACCGGGGAGCTGTTTTTT. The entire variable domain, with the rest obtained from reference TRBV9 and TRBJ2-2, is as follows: DSGVTQTPKHLITATGQRVTLRCSPRSGDLSVYWYQQSLDQGLQFLIQYYNGEERAKGNILERFSAQQFPDLHSELNLSSLELGDSALYFCASSVVQGGLSTGELFFGEGSRLTVL.

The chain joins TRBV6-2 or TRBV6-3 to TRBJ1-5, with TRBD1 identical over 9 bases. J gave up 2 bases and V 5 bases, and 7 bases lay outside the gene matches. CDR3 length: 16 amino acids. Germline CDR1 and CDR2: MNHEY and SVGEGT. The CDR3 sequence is CASSLQGARGNQPQHF. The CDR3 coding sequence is TGTGCCAGCAGTCTACAGGGGGCGAGGGGCAATCAGCCCCAGCATTTT.

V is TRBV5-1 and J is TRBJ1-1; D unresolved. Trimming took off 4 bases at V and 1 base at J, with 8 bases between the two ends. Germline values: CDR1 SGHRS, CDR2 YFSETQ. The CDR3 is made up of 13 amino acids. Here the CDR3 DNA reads TGCGCCAGCAGCCCCCAATCGAACACTGAAGCTTTCTTT. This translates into CASSPQSNTEAFF.

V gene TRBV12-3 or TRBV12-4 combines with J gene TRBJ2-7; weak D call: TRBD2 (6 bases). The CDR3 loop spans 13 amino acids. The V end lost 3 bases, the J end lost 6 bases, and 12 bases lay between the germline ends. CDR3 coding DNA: TGTGCCAGCAGTTTTCGGGCGGGGAGCGAGCAGTACTTC. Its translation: CASSFRAGSEQYF.

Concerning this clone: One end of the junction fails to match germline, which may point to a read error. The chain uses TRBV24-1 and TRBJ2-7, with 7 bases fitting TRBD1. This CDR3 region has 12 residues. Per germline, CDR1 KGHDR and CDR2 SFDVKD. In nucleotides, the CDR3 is TGTGCCACCAGTGATCTACAGGGGACGGTGGCCTTC. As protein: CATSDLQGTVAF.

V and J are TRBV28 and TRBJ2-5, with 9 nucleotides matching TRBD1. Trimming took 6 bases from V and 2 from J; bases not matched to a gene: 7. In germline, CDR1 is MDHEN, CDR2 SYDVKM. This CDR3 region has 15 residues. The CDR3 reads CASSARTGEQETQYF. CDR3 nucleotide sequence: TGTGCCAGCAGCGCCCGGACAGGGGAACAAGAGACCCAGTACTTC.

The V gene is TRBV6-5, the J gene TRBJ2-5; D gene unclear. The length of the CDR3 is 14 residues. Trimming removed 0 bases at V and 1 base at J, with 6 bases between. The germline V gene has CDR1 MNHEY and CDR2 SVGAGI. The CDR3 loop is CASSYSRIQETQYF. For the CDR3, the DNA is TGTGCCAGCAGTTACTCGAGAATCCAAGAGACCCAGTACTTC.

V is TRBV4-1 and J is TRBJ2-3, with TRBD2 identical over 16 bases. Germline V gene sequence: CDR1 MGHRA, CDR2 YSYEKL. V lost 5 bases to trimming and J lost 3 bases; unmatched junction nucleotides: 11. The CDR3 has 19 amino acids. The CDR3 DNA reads TGCGCCAGCAGCTACAGAGGGACTAGCGGGAGGGCCAGGACAGATACGCAGTATTTT. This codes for CASSYRGTSGRARTDTQYF.

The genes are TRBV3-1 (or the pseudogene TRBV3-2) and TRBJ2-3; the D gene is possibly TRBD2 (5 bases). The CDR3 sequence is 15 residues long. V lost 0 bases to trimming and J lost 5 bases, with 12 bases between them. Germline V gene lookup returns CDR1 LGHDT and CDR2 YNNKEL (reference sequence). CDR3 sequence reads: CASSQEVGKIDTQYF. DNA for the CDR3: TGTGCCAGCAGCCAAGAAGTCGGGAAGATAGATACGCAGTATTTT.

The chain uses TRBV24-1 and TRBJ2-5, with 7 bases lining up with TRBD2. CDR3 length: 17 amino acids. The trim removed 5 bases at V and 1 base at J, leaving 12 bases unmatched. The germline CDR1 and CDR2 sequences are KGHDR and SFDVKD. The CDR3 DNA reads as TGTGCCACCAGTGTTGCCGGAGCGGGATTTTCCCAAGAGACCCAGTACTTC. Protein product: CATSVAGAGFSQETQYF.

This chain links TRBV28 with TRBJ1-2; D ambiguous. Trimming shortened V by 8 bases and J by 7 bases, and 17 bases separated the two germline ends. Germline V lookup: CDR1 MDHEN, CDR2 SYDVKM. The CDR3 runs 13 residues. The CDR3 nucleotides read TGTGCCAGCTCGTTTCGGGAGACCGGTGGCTACACCTTC. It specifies CASSFRETGGYTF.

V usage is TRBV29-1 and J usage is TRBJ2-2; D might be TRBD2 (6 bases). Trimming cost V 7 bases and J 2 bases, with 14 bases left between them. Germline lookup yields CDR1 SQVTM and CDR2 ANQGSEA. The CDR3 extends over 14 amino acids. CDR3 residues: CSALGGRNTGELFF. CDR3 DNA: TGCAGCGCCCTCGGGGGACGTAACACCGGGGAGCTGTTTTTT.

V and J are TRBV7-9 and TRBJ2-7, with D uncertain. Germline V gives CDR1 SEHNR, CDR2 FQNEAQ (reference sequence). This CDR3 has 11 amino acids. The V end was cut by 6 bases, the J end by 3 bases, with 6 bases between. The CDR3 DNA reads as TGTGCCAGCAGTAGAAACTACGAGCAGTACTTC. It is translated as CASSRNYEQYF.

Written as DNA, the CDR3 is TGTGCCAGTAGTATAGATAGGGACTCGGGCAATGAGCAGTTCTTC. Translating it yields CASSIDRDSGNEQFF. The J gene is TRBJ2-1, the V gene TRBV19; possibly TRBD2 for D (6 bases). The CDR3 runs 15 residues. CDR1 and CDR2 from the germline V gene are LNHDA and SQIVND (reference sequence). V lost 0 bases and J lost 6, with 12 bases in between.

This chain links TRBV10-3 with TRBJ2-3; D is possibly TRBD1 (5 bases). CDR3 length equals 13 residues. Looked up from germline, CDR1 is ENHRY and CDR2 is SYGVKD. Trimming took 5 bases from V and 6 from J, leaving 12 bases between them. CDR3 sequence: CAISQGVGDTQYF. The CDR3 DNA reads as TGTGCCATCAGTCAGGGCGTCGGGGATACGCAGTATTTT.

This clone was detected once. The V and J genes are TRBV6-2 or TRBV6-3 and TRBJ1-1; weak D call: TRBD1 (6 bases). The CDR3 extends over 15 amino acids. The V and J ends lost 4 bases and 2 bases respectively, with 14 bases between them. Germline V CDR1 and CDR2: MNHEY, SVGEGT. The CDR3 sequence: CASSLGGARNTEAFF. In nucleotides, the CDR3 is TGTGCCAGCAGTTTAGGGGGGGCGCGAAACACTGAAGCTTTCTTT.